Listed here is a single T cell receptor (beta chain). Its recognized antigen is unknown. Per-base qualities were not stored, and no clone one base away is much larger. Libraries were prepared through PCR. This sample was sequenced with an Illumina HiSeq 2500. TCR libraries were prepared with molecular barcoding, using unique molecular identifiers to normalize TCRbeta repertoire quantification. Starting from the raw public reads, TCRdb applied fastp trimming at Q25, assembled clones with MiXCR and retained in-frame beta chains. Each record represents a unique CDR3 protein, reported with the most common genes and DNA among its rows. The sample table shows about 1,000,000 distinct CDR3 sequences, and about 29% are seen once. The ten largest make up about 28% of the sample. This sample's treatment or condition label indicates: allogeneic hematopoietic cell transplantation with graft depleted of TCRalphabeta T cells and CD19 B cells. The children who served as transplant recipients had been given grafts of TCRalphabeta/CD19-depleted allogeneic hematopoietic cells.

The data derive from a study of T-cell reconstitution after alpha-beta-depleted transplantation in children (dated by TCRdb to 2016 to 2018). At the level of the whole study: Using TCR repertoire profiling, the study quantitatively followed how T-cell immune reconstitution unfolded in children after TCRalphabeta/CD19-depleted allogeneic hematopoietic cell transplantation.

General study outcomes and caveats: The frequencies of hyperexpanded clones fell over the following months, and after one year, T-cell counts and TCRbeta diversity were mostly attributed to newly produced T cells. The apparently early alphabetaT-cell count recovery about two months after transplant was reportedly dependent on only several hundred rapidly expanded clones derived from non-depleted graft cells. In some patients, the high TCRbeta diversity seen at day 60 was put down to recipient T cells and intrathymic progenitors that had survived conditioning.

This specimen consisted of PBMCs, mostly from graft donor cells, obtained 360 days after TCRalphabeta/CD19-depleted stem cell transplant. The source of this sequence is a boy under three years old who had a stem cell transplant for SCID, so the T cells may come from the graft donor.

CDR3 loop: CASSWPTTPTSGGAETQYF. The nucleotides read TGTGCCAGCAGCTGGCCAACGACCCCCACTAGCGGGGGGGCCGAGACCCAGTACTTC. Recombination linked TRBV5-4 to TRBJ2-5, and 13 junctional nucleotides match TRBD2. CDR1 and CDR2 are read off the germline V gene (reference sequence) as SGHNT and YYREEE. The cysteine opens and the phenylalanine closes a CDR3 of 19 amino acids. The only DNA kept is the CDR3, 57 bases in frame from the first base. Relative to germline, V is missing 3 bases and J is missing 5 bases, with 16 bases of the junction outside any gene match. Supplemented by the reference TRBV5-4 and TRBJ2-5 proteins around the CDR3, the complete variable domain is ETGVTQSPTHLIKTRGQQVTLRCSSQSGHNTVSWYQQALGQGPQFIFQYYREEENGRGNFPPRFSGLQFPNYSSELNVNALELDDSALYLCASSWPTTPTSGGAETQYFGPGTRLLVL.